This T cell receptor beta chain was obtained from a study of beta chain features in type 1 diabetes. In the study overall: Cells sorted and examined across all samples totaled 85 million to 110 million.

On average, the one heparinised blood draw given by each donor was about 116 mL. Researchers reported sorting CD4+ naive, central memory, regulatory and stem cell-like memory cells via CD45RO/CCR7/CD25/CD127/CD95/CD27. Germline CDR1 reads SGDLS; CDR2 reads YYNGEE. V lost 0 bases, J lost 4 bases, and 14 bases lay in between. There are 15 residues in the CDR3. Expressed TCRB transcripts were sequenced, since all the RNA that had been isolated was reverse transcribed. An average around 3.3 million reads came from naive, central memory and regulatory T cell samples. Clones were read by immunoSEQ multiplex PCR, and TCRdb kept only the in-frame ones, dropping some. The sample consists of around 310,000 clones, 9.5% to 11% of them appearing once.

This sequence originates from a woman in her thirties in good health. This sequence joins TRBV9 and TRBJ2-7, with a possible D match to TRBD2 (7 bases). The sequenced sample was naive CD4+ T cells from blood. DNA for the CDR3: TGTGCCAGCAGCGTAGATGCGGGGGCAGGGTACGAGCAGTACTTC. This gives the protein CASSVDAGAGYEQYF.